This T cell receptor (beta chain) was identified in a study of early T cells in non-severe SARS-CoV-2 infection. In the study overall: Sequencing of unsorted whole blood was done on bulk RNA, leaving chains unpaired. Study results and caveats: Matches to VDJdb favored anti-spike CD8 responses and missed private and CD4 specificities.

Unique molecular identifiers were attached to individual cDNA molecules. TCRdb reprocessed the 5' RACE reads with MiXCR, giving one entry per CDR3 protein. The sample lists about 83,000 distinct CDR3 sequences; 10% were seen once. This CDR3 contains 13 residues. Trimming took off 2 bases at V and 6 bases at J, with 9 bases between the two ends. In germline, CDR1 is MDHEN, CDR2 SYDVKM. This clonotype was counted a few times. The antigen is not known. V is TRBV28 and J is TRBJ2-3; D might be TRBD2 (6 bases). The input for sequencing was whole blood, taken at baseline. The sequence came from an adult who was a healthcare worker with PCR-confirmed SARS-CoV-2 infection or an uninfected control (not recorded which). The CDR3 reads CASSLPGVDTQYF. In DNA, the CDR3 is TGTGCCAGCAGTTTACCGGGAGTGGATACGCAGTATTTT.